This T cell receptor beta chain originates from a study of low-dose radiotherapy and immunotherapy resistance in tumors. At the level of the study: Cohort 2 received 1 Gy per fraction every two weeks, totaling 13 Gy over 26 weeks. Every two weeks, one day ahead of radiation and immunotherapy, cyclophosphamide 200 mg/m2 was given (intravenously).

This sample's time point: after trial treatment. The treatment is: LDRT plus nivolumab, ipilimumab, low-dose cyclophosphamide and aspirin (RACIN trial). Nivolumab, ipilimumab, aspirin, low-dose cyclophosphamide and low-dose radiotherapy were all administered to the donors. Gene-specific TRAV and TRBV primers were used for first-strand cDNA, covering alpha and beta chains. Using a constant-region primer together with a V-primer adapter, TCRs were subjected to about 18 PCR cycles of amplification. One entry per CDR3 protein results from TCRdb running MiXCR on the reads. The repertoire has around 80,000 distinct CDR3 sequences, 15% to 20% of them found once; the top ten carry roughly 1.5%. After removal of 5 bases from V and 4 bases from J, the junction contained 7 bases not matched to a gene. The CDR3 loop spans 15 amino acids. In germline, CDR1 is MNHNY, CDR2 SVGAGI (reference sequence). This clonotype was seen repeatedly, ten times or more.

This rearrangement joins TRBV6-6 to TRBJ1-5; TRBD1 agrees at 8 bases. The sample in question was PBMCs, obtained after low-dose radiotherapy plus immunotherapy. The receptor was derived from a male donor with prostate cancer. CDR3 amino acids: CASSGSRGRNQPQHF. In nucleotides, the CDR3 is TGTGCCAGCAGTGGTTCCAGGGGGCGAAATCAGCCCCAGCATTTT.